These 21 T cell receptor beta chains share one sample of origin, sequenced in a study of cytomegalovirus exposure and HLA in healthy donors. The PCR made use of 60 Vbeta and 13 Jbeta primers. Method: immunoSEQ multiplex PCR; TCRdb's copy keeps in-frame clones and lacks some. The table records 200,000 to 250,000 clones, less than 85% of them present only once. What was sequenced was PBMCs. Receptors originate from a young man in good health and CMV-seronegative.

V and J are TRBV7-9 and TRBJ1-1; D might be TRBD1 (5 bases). This CDR3 is built from 14 residues. Germline CDR1 and CDR2: SEHNR and FQNEAQ (reference sequence). V was cut by 1 base and J by 6 bases, with 12 bases left in between. Here the CDR3 reads CASSLDGTVSEAFF. As DNA, the CDR3 is TGTGCCAGCAGCTTAGACGGGACTGTCTCTGAAGCTTTCTTT.

CDR3: CASSPGGNYGYTF. The DNA for the CDR3 is TGTGCCAGCTCACCGGGGGGGAACTATGGCTACACCTTC. This chain uses TRBV18 with TRBJ1-2; perhaps TRBD1 as D (5 bases). V was cut by 3 bases and J by 2 bases, with 7 bases left in between. The CDR3 runs 13 residues. The germline CDR1 and CDR2 sequences are KGHSH and LQKENI. The variable domain in full, completed from reference TRBV18 and TRBJ1-2, reads NAGVMQNPRHLVRRRGQEARLRCSPMKGHSHVYWYRQLPEEGLKFMVYLQKENIIDESGMPKERFSAEFPKEGPSILRIQQVVRGDSAAYFCASSPGGNYGYTFGSGTRLTVV.

The chain couples TRBV7-9 to TRBJ2-7; 7 bases agree with TRBD2. Trimming took 5 bases from V and 5 from J; bases not matched to a gene: 18. This CDR3 has 17 residues. Germline assignment: CDR1 SEHNR and CDR2 FQNEAQ (reference sequence). The CDR3 nucleotides read TGTGCCAGCAGCCCTCCCCTTGGGGGAGGGCTTCGGGACGAGCAGTACTTC. This translates into CASSPPLGGGLRDEQYF.

V usage is TRBV30 and J usage is TRBJ1-1; the match to TRBD1 covers 10 bases. This CDR3 contains 15 residues. CDR1 is GTSNPN and CDR2 is SVGIG in the germline V gene (reference sequence). Trimming removed 3 bases from V and 2 bases from J; junction bases left unmatched: 6. CDR3 amino acids: CAWSDRDRGNTEAFF. Here the CDR3 DNA reads TGTGCCTGGAGCGACCGGGACAGGGGAAACACTGAAGCTTTCTTT.

The V and J genes are TRBV15 and TRBJ1-1; 9 bases agree with TRBD1. Germline V gene data show CDR1 as LNHNV and CDR2 as YYDKDF (reference sequence). The CDR3 consists of 14 residues. Trimming took 8 bases from V and 0 from J; bases not matched to a gene: 4. DNA for the CDR3: TGTGCCACCCGGGACAGGGTAATGAACACTGAAGCTTTCTTT. Translating it yields CATRDRVMNTEAFF.

The rearrangement joins TRBV5-1 to TRBJ2-3, with 9 nucleotides matching TRBD1. The CDR3 contains 18 residues. Germline V gene data show CDR1 as SGHRS and CDR2 as YFSETQ. V was pared by 4 bases and J by 0 bases, with 12 bases of the junction left unmatched. CDR3: CASSAGTGYSSSTDTQYF. Here the CDR3 DNA reads TGCGCCAGCAGCGCCGGGACAGGGTATTCTTCTAGCACAGATACGCAGTATTTT.

About this clone: Other DNA sequences from this sample encode an identical CDR3 as well. This CDR3 reads CASSLGGYEQYF. The CDR3, as DNA: TGCGCCAGCAGCTTGGGAGGCTACGAGCAGTACTTC. The chain combines TRBV5-1 with TRBJ2-7; no definite D call. V lost 0 bases, J lost 3 bases, and 4 bases lay in between. This CDR3 comprises 12 residues. Germline assignment: CDR1 SGHRS and CDR2 YFSETQ.

This clone came up a few times. J is TRBJ2-1 and V is TRBV13; 9 bases map to TRBD2. Germline loops: CDR1 PRHDT, CDR2 FYEKMQ (reference sequence). Unmatched junction bases numbered 4, after V lost 0 bases and J lost 7 bases. CDR3 length: 15 residues. This chain's CDR3 is CASSLGTLAGNEQFF. DNA of the CDR3: TGTGCCAGCAGCTTAGGGACTCTAGCGGGGAATGAGCAGTTCTTC.

This clone was detected a few times. The chain uses TRBV4-1 and TRBJ1-3, with 8 bases matching TRBD1. Germline V lookup: CDR1 MGHRA, CDR2 YSYEKL. CDR3 length: 16 residues. Germline trimming cut 1 base from V and 3 bases from J; bases unmatched to any gene: 5. The CDR3, as DNA: TGCGCCAGCAGCCAAGGGGGCAGGGGGCTTGGAAACACCATATATTTT. It specifies CASSQGGRGLGNTIYF.

The J gene is TRBJ2-5, the V gene TRBV4-1, with D possibly being TRBD1 (5 bases). The CDR3 covers 15 residues. Per germline, CDR1 MGHRA and CDR2 YSYEKL. V shed 1 base and J shed 2 bases, with 11 bases lying between them. CDR3 coding DNA: TGCGCCAGCAGCCAAGTGGGCGACAGACAAGAGACCCAGTACTTC. It translates to CASSQVGDRQETQYF.

The genes are TRBV7-9 and TRBJ2-7, with 10 bases fitting TRBD1. The CDR3 loop spans 14 amino acids. Unmatched junction bases numbered 2, after V lost 4 bases and J lost 2 bases. Per germline, CDR1 SEHNR and CDR2 FQNEAQ (reference sequence). CDR3 in DNA: TGTGCCAGCAGCTCCGGGACAGGGGCCTACGAGCAGTACTTC. Translation: CASSSGTGAYEQYF. Full variable domain (outside the CDR3, taken from reference TRBV7-9 and TRBJ2-7): DTGVSQNPRHKITKRGQNVTFRCDPISEHNRLYWYRQTLGQGPEFLTYFQNEAQLEKSRLLSDRFSAERPKGSFSTLEIQRTEQGDSAMYLCASSSGTGAYEQYFGPGTRLTVT.

The chain links TRBV2 to TRBJ2-3; 10 bases align to TRBD2. The CDR3 covers 14 residues. V was pared by 5 bases and J by 6 bases, with 5 bases of the junction left unmatched. Germline V CDR1 and CDR2: SNHLY, FYNNEI. CDR3 protein: CASSRLAGVDTQYF. CDR3 sequence (DNA): TGTGCCAGCAGTCGGCTAGCGGGAGTGGATACGCAGTATTTT.

This clone came up a few times. The rearrangement joins TRBV5-1 to TRBJ2-1; TRBD2 matches 15 bases. V lost 4 bases, J lost 0 bases, and 11 bases stayed unmatched. Germline V gene lookup returns CDR1 SGHRS and CDR2 YFSETQ. CDR3 length: 20 amino acids. CDR3 DNA: TGCGCCAGCAGCGACTCCGGGACTAGCGGGAGGACTCTCTCCTACAATGAGCAGTTCTTC. Translated, it gives CASSDSGTSGRTLSYNEQFF.

This clone was picked up a small number of times. V gene TRBV29-1 combines with J gene TRBJ2-1; no reliable D call. CDR3 length: 11 amino acids. V was shortened by 7 bases and J by 6 bases, with 10 bases between the two germline ends. Germline-derived CDR1 and CDR2 are SQVTM and ANQGSEA. In nucleotides, the CDR3 is TGCAGCGCATTGACAAGCAATGAGCAGTTCTTC. Its protein is CSALTSNEQFF.

This clone is a singleton in its sample. The chain uses TRBV10-1 and TRBJ2-7, with 8 bases identical to TRBD1. Germline CDR1 WNHNN, CDR2 SYGVQD (reference sequence). The CDR3 consists of 14 residues. V was clipped by 4 bases and J by 3 bases; unmatched bases: 5. The CDR3 DNA follows: TGCGCCAGCAGTGCAGGACAGGGTGGCTACGAGCAGTACTTC. This sequence encodes CASSAGQGGYEQYF.

The chain couples TRBV9 to TRBJ2-7, with no clear D. CDR1 is SGDLS and CDR2 is YYNGEE in the germline V gene. CDR3 length: 14 residues. The V end lost 1 base, the J end lost 0 bases, and 8 bases lay between the germline ends. CDR3 nucleotides: TGTGCCAGCAGCGTAAGTCCGAGCTCCTACGAGCAGTACTTC. It yields the protein CASSVSPSSYEQYF.

This clone was picked up a small number of times. V gene TRBV5-1 combines with J gene TRBJ2-1, with TRBD2 identical over 7 bases. This CDR3 has 15 amino acids. The germline V gene has CDR1 SGHRS and CDR2 YFSETQ. The trim removed 4 bases at V and 3 bases at J, leaving 7 bases unmatched. The CDR3 loop reads CASSPTGTNYNEQFF. The CDR3 DNA reads as TGCGCCAGCAGCCCAACCGGGACTAACTACAATGAGCAGTTCTTC.

This clone was observed a few times. The chain recombines TRBV19 with TRBJ1-1; TRBD1 aligns across 7 bases. V was pared by 5 bases and J by 6 bases, with 12 bases of the junction left unmatched. Germline V lookup: CDR1 LNHDA, CDR2 SQIVND (reference sequence). This CDR3 has 15 amino acids. This chain's CDR3 is CASSPRQGSVAEAFF. CDR3 coding DNA: TGTGCCAGTAGTCCGAGACAGGGAAGTGTCGCTGAAGCTTTCTTT.

The chain has TRBV5-7 and TRBJ2-3, with 8 bases that match TRBD1. TRBV5-7 is placed among ORFs of uncertain function. The J segment lost 0 bases and the V segment lost 5 bases, leaving 14 bases of the junction unmatched. This CDR3 is built from 18 residues. CDR3 sequence (DNA): TGTGCCAGCAGATCGCAGAGACAGGGGCGTTCTAGCACAGATACGCAGTATTTT. As protein: CASRSQRQGRSSTDTQYF.

The CDR3 DNA sequence: TGTGCCTGGGCACTAGCGGGCTACGAGCAGTACTTC. Its translation: CAWALAGYEQYF. The chain has TRBV30 and TRBJ2-7, with 9 bases lining up with TRBD2. The CDR3 has 12 amino acids. The germline gives CDR1 GTSNPN, CDR2 SVGIG (reference sequence). V shed 5 bases and J 3 bases; nucleotides not matched to a gene: 2.

The chain has TRBV30 and TRBJ1-2; D might be TRBD1 (6 bases). This CDR3 comprises 12 residues. The V end lost 3 bases, the J end lost 8 bases, and 13 bases lay between the germline ends. Germline V gene sequence: CDR1 GTSNPN, CDR2 SVGIG (reference sequence). CDR3 nucleotide sequence: TGTGCCTGGAGGACAGGAGTGGAGGGCTACACCTTC. This sequence encodes CAWRTGVEGYTF.